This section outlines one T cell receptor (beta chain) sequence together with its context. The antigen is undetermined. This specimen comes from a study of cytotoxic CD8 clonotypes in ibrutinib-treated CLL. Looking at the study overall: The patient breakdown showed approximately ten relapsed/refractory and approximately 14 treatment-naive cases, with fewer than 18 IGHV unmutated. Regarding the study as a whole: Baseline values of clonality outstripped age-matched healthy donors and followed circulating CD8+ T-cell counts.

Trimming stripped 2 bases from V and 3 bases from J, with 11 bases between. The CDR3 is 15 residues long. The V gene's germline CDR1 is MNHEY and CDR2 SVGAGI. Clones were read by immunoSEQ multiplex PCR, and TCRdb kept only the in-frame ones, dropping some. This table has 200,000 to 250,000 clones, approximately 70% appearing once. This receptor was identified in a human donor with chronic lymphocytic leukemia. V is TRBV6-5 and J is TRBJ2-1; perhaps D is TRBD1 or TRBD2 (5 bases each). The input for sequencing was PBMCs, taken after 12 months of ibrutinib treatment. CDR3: CASSYLKGSYNEQFF. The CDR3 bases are TGTGCCAGCAGTTACCTAAAGGGGAGCTACAATGAGCAGTTCTTC.